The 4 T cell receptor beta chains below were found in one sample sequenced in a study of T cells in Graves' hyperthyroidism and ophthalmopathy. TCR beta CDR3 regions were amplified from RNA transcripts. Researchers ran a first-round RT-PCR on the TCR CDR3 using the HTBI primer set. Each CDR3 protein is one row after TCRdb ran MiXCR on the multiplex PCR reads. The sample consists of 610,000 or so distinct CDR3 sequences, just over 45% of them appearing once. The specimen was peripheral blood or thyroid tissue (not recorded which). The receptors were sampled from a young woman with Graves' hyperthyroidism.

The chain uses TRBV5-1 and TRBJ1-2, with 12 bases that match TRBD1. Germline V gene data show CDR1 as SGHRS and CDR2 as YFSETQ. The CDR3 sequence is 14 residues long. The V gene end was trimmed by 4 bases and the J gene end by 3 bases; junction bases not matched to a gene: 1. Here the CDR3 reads CASSGTGGDYGYTF. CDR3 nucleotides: TGCGCCAGCAGCGGGACAGGGGGCGACTATGGCTACACCTTC.

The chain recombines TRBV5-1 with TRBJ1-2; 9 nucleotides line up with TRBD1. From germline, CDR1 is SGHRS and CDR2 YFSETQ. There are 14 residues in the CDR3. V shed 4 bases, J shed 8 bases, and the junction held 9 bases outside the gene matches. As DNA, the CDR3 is TGCGCCAGCAGCGGGGACAGGGCTGGAAGAGGCTACACCTTC. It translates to CASSGDRAGRGYTF.

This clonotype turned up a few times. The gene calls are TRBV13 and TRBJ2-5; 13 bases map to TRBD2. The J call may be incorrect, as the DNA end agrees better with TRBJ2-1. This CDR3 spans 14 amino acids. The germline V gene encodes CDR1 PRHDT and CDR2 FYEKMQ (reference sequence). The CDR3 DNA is TGTGCCAGCAGCCTGCCGACTAGCGGGAGGGAGCAGTTCTTC. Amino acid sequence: CASSLPTSGREQFF.

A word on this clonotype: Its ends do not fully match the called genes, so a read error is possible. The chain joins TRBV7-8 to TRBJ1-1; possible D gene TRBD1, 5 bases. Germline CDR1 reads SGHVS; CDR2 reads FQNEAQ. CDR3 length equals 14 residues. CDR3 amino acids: CASSQDGAATEAFF. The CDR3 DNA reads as TGCGCCAGCAGCCAAGATGGGGCAGCCACTGAAGCTTTCTTT.